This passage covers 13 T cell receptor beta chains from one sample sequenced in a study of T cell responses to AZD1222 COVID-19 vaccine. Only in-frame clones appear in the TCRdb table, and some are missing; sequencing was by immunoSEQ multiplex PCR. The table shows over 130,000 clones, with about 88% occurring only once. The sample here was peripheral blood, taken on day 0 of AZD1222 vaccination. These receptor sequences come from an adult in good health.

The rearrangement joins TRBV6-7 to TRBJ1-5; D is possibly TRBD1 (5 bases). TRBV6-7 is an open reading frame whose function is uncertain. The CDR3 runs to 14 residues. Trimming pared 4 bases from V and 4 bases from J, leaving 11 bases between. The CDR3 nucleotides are TGTGCCAGCAGTTCAGACAGAAGGAATCAGCCCCAGCATTTT. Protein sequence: CASSSDRRNQPQHF.

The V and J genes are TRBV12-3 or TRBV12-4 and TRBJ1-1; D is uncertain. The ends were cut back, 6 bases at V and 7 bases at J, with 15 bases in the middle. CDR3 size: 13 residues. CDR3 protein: CASSPTGVNEAFF. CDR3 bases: TGTGCCAGCAGCCCCACGGGCGTCAATGAAGCTTTCTTT.

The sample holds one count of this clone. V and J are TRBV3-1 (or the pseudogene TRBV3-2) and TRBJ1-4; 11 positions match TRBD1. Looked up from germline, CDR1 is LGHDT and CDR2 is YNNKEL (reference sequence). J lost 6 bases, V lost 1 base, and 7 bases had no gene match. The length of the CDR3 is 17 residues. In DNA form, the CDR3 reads TGTGCCAGCAGCCAAGGAAGGTGGGGACAGGGGGATGAAAAACTGTTTTTT. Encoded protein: CASSQGRWGQGDEKLFF.

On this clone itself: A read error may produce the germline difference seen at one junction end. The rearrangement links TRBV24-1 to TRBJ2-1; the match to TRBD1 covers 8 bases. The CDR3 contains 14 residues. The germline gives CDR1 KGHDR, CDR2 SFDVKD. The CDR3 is CASSDPGQGNEQFF. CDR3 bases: TGTGCCTCCAGTGATCCCGGACAGGGCAATGAGCAGTTCTTC.

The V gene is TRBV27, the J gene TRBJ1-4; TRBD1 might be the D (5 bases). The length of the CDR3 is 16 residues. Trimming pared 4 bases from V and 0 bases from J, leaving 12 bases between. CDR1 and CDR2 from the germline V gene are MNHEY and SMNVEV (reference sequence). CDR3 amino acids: CASSSKTAATNEKLFF. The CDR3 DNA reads TGTGCCAGCAGTTCAAAGACAGCAGCAACTAATGAAAAACTGTTTTTT.

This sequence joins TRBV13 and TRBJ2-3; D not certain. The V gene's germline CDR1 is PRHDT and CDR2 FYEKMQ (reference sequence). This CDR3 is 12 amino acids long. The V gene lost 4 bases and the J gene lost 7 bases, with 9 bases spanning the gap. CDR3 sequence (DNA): TGTGCCAGCAGCTCGAGTGATAATACGCAGTATTTT. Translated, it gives CASSSSDNTQYF.

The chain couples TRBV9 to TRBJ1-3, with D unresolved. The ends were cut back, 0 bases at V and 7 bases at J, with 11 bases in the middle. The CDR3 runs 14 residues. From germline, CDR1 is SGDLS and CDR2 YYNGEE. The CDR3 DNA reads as TGTGCCAGCAGCGTAGCTGGAGGGATTAACACCATATATTTT. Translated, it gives CASSVAGGINTIYF. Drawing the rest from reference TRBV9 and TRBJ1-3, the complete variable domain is DSGVTQTPKHLITATGQRVTLRCSPRSGDLSVYWYQQSLDQGLQFLIQYYNGEERAKGNILERFSAQQFPDLHSELNLSSLELGDSALYFCASSVAGGINTIYFGEGSWLTVV.

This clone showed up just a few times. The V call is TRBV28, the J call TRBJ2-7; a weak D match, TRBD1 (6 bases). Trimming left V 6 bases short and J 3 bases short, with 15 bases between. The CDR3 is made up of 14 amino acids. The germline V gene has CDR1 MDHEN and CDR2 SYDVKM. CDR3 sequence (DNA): TGTGCCAGCAGCCGACAGGAGACCCTCTACGAGCAGTACTTC. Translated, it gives CASSRQETLYEQYF.

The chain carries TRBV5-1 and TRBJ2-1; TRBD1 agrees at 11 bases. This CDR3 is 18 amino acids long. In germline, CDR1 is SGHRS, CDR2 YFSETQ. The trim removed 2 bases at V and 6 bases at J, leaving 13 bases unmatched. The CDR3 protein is CASSFHTVGQGAVNEQFF. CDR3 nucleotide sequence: TGCGCCAGCAGCTTCCACACGGTAGGACAGGGGGCGGTCAATGAGCAGTTCTTC.

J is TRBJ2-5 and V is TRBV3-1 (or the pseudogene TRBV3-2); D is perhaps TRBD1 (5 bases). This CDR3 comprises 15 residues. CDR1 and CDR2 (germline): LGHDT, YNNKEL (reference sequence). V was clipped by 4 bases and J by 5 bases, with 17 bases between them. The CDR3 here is CASSRGGGRSETQYF. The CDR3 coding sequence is TGTGCCAGCAGCCGGGGCGGCGGTAGGTCGGAGACCCAGTACTTC.

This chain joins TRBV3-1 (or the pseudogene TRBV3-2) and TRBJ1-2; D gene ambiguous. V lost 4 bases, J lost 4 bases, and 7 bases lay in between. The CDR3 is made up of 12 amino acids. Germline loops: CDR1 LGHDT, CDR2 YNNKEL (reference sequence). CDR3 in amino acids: CASSRSPYGYTF. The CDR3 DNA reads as TGTGCCAGCAGCCGTTCCCCCTATGGCTACACCTTC.

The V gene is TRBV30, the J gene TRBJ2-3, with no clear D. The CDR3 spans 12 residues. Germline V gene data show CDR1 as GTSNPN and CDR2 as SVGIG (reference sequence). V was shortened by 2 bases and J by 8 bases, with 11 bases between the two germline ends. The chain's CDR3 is CAWSSVPLTQYF. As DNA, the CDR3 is TGTGCCTGGAGTTCGGTGCCGCTTACGCAGTATTTT.

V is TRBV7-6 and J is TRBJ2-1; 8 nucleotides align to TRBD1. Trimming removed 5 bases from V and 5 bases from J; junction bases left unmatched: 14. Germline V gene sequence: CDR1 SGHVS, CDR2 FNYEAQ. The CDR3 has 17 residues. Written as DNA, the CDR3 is TGTGCCAGCAGCCGAAATATGTACAGGGGGAGGAACAATGAGCAGTTCTTC. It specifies CASSRNMYRGRNNEQFF.